Listed here is a single TCR beta chain. Its antigen is unidentified. This sample was included in a study of T cell repertoires in cytomegalovirus infection. Study-level points and caveats: CMV-specific HLA-C-restricted TCR beta clonotypes dominated the ex vivo response.

Germline CDR1 and CDR2: SNHLY and FYNNEI. The CDR3 runs 15 residues. The V segment lost 6 bases and the J segment 0 bases; nucleotides outside the gene matches: 2. TCRdb reprocessed the reads via MiXCR and lists one record per CDR3 protein. The sample holds 350,000 to 450,000 distinct CDR3 sequences; about a sixth are singletons and the top ten take under 9%. This clonotype was sampled from a human donor in good health (CMV status not recorded). Some clones in this sample may be carry-over from other donors' samples. The sample consisted of PBMCs. J is TRBJ1-5 and V is TRBV2, with TRBD1 identical over 10 bases. The CDR3 region is CASSGTGDSNQPQHF. CDR3 DNA sequence: TGTGCCAGCAGCGGGACAGGGGATAGCAATCAGCCCCAGCATTTT.